This TCR delta chain was profiled in a study of gamma-delta T cells after stem cell transplantation. V lost 0 bases, J lost 5 bases, and 11 bases stayed unmatched. Germline CDR1 GEAIGNYY, CDR2 EKD. This CDR3 contains 18 residues. TCRdb re-identified clones in the RT-PCR reads via CATT. The top ten hold roughly 22% of the sample, which has 2,500 or so delta-chain clones, about 40% seen once. The genes are TRDV2 and TRDJ1, with TRDD3 matching over 13 bases. Material: gamma-delta T cells. The sequence was obtained from a human donor. It is not recorded whose cells these are; they may come from a transplant donor. The CDR3, as DNA: TGTGCCTGTGACACCGTACTGGGGGATACGCGACACCGTGATAAACTCATCTTT. Residues: CACDTVLGDTRHRDKLIF.